Included here is one T cell receptor beta chain sequence, with context. V lost 2 bases and J lost 3; bases outside the gene matches: 7. The CDR3 is made up of 16 amino acids. Germline CDR1 is KGHSH and CDR2 is LQKENI. This entry is derived from a study of blood T cell repertoires in COVID-19. Study background: T cells, B-cell-depleted T cells, or PBMCs provided the cDNA or gDNA that served as material.

Source study methods: It was from reference gene primer amplification that nucleated cell counts were estimated. Produced via immunoSEQ multiplex PCR; TCRdb's table is partial and in-frame only. The V and J calls and clone size were taken over from that table, and D and trimming were inferred from the DNA. The sample lists approximately 90,000 clones; 75% to 90% were seen once. The receptor was derived from a woman over 75 with acute or convalescent COVID-19. The gene calls are TRBV18 and TRBJ2-1; TRBD2 agrees at 7 bases. Sequencing was carried out using peripheral blood. The CDR3 is CASSPRSGTLYNEQFF. The CDR3 coding sequence is TGTGCCAGCTCACCAAGGAGCGGGACGCTCTACAATGAGCAGTTCTTC. The whole variable domain, filled in from reference TRBV18 and TRBJ2-1, reads NAGVMQNPRHLVRRRGQEARLRCSPMKGHSHVYWYRQLPEEGLKFMVYLQKENIIDESGMPKERFSAEFPKEGPSILRIQQVVRGDSAAYFCASSPRSGTLYNEQFFGPGTRLTVL.